Reported below is one T cell receptor (beta chain). Which antigen it targets is not known. No much larger clonotype is one base removed from it; base qualities were not supplied. This sample is drawn from a study of cytomegalovirus exposure and HLA in healthy donors (dated by TCRdb to about 2017). Notes on the research overall: According to an earlier analysis of 550 to 750 of the donors, 200 million or so T cells yielded 117 million unique TCR beta sequences and 276 Gb of sequence data. An early release covering 550 to 650 HLA-typed donors comprised about 310 gigabases of sequencing data and around 80 million unique TCR sequences. Of the roughly 400 genotyped donors, 70% to 90% were placed in the genetic ancestry cluster associated with self-reported Caucasian donors. The study aimed to test whether signatures of past pathogen exposure could be identified by cataloging public T cell receptors. The study profiled the T cell repertoires of under 700 subjects by immunosequencing and related them to cytomegalovirus serostatus. In addition to the first cohort of around 670 subjects, a separate validation cohort of approximately 130 different subjects was used. High-throughput TCR immunosequencing, statistical association of individual TCRs with disease status, and machine learning were combined to predict cytomegalovirus infection status. A later analysis re-analyzed previously published TCR beta repertoires from 550 to 700 donors and added high-resolution HLA genotyping to study TCR occurrence patterns. In the later analysis, no new phenotypic data were used to find candidate immune exposures; instead, reliance was placed on TCR beta sequences and their occurrence across donors. An earlier analysis of some 600 of the donors applied high-throughput TCR beta sequencing to assess whether each TCR beta V gene segment acted as functional or pseudogenic. Alongside the repertoire data, information on donor age, sex, ethnicity and CMV serostatus was compiled. A later genetic analysis took genome-wide SNP genotypes for about three fifths of the roughly 700 donors and used that subset as a discovery cohort. Every repertoire in the discovery cohort had been generated on one and the same sequencing platform. HLA typing included class I and class II loci at four-digit resolution. The number of donors typed differed by locus, with 629-630 for A, B, C, DRB1 and DQB1, roughly 550 for DQA1, 600 to 610 for DPA1, and 400 to 490 for DPB1. A few DR-DQ haplotypes were treated as single units for association and clustering because of strong linkage in the cohort. Across some 400 genotyped donors of the cohort, an average of about 240,000 unique TCR beta nucleotide sequences per donor were sequenced, and roughly a sixth of those sequences were non-productive. General study outcomes and caveats: A cluster of highly shared sequence variants was judged likely to represent a technical artifact of the sequencing pipeline. In vitro tests confirmed that a few of the cytomegalovirus-associated TCR beta chains recognize cytomegalovirus antigens. Broadly in line with IMGT annotations, most TCR beta V segments showed up in productive rearrangements about 90% or about 30% of the time in an earlier analysis of under 700 of the donors. According to a later analysis, most CMV-associated TCR beta chains appeared to be HLA-restricted, and the HLA associations seemed to be driven largely by CMV exposure. Strong co-occurrence of HLA alleles, especially DR and DQ, made assigning TCR associations to individual alleles difficult. A later analysis found that HLA-associated TCR beta chains were more clonally expanded and had lower generation probabilities than equally common non-associated chains. A total of fewer than 200 TCR beta chains were listed by the study as associated with cytomegalovirus. In a later genetic analysis, a missense DCLRE1C variant was associated with V-gene and J-gene trimming of TCR beta chains, and the association was replicated in an independent cohort. Most TCR sequences were observed very rarely across donors, whereas some public TCRs were present in many individuals. Around 16 rarely observed V segments, including chromosome 9 orphons, were excluded from the earlier analysis of several hundred of the donors because counts were too low. The only immune exposure information available for the cohort was CMV serostatus. The classifier was reported to diagnose cytomegalovirus status with high specificity and sensitivity in both the original cohort and the validation cohort. The authors suggested that the approach could potentially be extended to other disease states and immunological phenotypes. Roughly uniform sequencing depth across donors was assumed in presence/absence analyses, although this assumption may not hold. Only TCR beta chains were sequenced in this cohort, and the absence of alpha or paired-chain data limited detectable features. Specific HLA alleles were associated with some 15,000 TCR beta sequences at a false discovery rate of 0.05 in a later analysis. A further reported finding was that TCR beta sequences accurately predicted the HLA-A and HLA-B alleles for most subjects in the first cohort. In a later analysis, TCR association rates were found to vary across HLA loci, with the most associated TCRs seen for DRB1 alleles and the fewest for HLA-C alleles. According to a later analysis, parvovirus B19, influenza, CMV and Epstein-Barr virus appeared linked to several top co-occurrence clusters. Because some donors lacked HLA typing at each locus, the association tests relied only on the typed subset. Correlated functional status among segregating V segments might be attributable to linkage disequilibrium, but an unknown experimental factor could not be ruled out. Some IMGT-functional V segments, including TRBV6-2 and TRBV6-3, could not be distinguished by the 87-base-pair reads and were therefore excluded. A later genetic analysis reported fewer N-insertions in productive TCRs among donors in an Asian-associated ancestry cluster than the approximately 670-donor mean.

The cohort consisted of 650 to 700 healthy bone marrow donors. All cohort members were sampled while nominally healthy, although unrecorded immune exposures were likely present. The donor was CMV seronegative and belonged to the group of under 400 seronegative cohort members. Each donor provided a peripheral blood sample, and peripheral blood mononuclear cells were used for TCR beta sequencing. The Qiagen DNeasy Blood Extraction Kit was used to extract genomic DNA from the blood cell samples. The protocol used for the library was the immunoSEQ multiplex PCR assay. The multiplex PCR relied on a mix of 60 forward primers for TCR Vbeta segments and 13 reverse primers for TCR Jbeta segments. Amplification of the CDR3 region of rearranged TCR beta genes was performed with a multiplex PCR assay on genomic DNA. On the Illumina HiSeq System, the amplified TCR beta libraries were sequenced as 87-base-pair reads. The paper's processing steps were these. A later analysis counted 65 million to 90 million unique TCR beta chains across the 666 repertoires, and some 12 million of these chains were shared by at least two donors. Raw reads were error-corrected and collapsed into unique sequences by a nearest-neighbor algorithm in which closely related sequences were merged to remove PCR and sequencing errors. Alignment of CDR3 sequences to IMGT reference sequences was used to assign V, D and J gene segments. For a sequence to be retained, at least a six-nucleotide match to both a V gene segment and a J gene segment was required. A rearrangement counted as productive if the CDR3 had no stop codons and remained in frame with V and J, and every other rearrangement counted as non-productive. CDR3 was defined by IMGT convention, running from the second conserved V-encoded cysteine to the conserved J-encoded phenylalanine. The earlier analysis of a few hundred of the donors excluded any sequence lacking an unambiguous match to a single V gene segment. In an earlier analysis of almost 600 of the donors, a V segment was called functional when productive rearrangements were above 56.7%, and segregating when the standard deviation between donors exceeded 5%. A statistical classification framework was developed to diagnose cytomegalovirus status using the catalog of TCR beta chain sequences. In a later analysis, V and J genes were assigned by comparing TCR nucleotide sequences against IMGT/GENE-DB human TR gene sequences. A later analysis assigned CDR3 sequences and most-parsimonious VDJ recombination scenarios with the TCRdist pipeline. In a later analysis, each TCR beta chain was defined by its CDR3 amino acid sequence together with its V-gene family, and reads without a unique V-gene family were excluded. In a later analysis, several hundred highly shared, low-generation-probability nucleotide sequences were removed to address suspected cross-contamination and a sequencing artifact. In a later analysis, a clonal expansion index for each public chain was calculated from normalized within-repertoire ranks of inferred template counts. Generation probabilities in a later analysis came from a VDJ recombination model fitted to out-of-frame rearrangements, and those results were checked against IGoR. Hypergeometric tests were used in a later analysis to score TCR-TCR, TCR-HLA and TCR-CMV co-occurrence, with a repertoire-size bias correction applied to the TCR pairs. A later analysis estimated false discovery rates by permuting HLA or CMV assignments 20 times. In a later analysis, co-occurring TCRs were grouped using DBSCAN, with TCRdist sequence similarity added in when clustering inside HLA-allele-positive subsets. Repertoires with fewer than 30,000 or more than 120,000 public chains, plus five repertoires with anomalous nucleotide sharing, were excluded from co-occurrence clustering. This immuneACCESS table, as held by TCRdb, lists in-frame sequences with V and J called but not all clones. Of the missing ones, under half trace to an unresolved V gene in checked studies; the others have no known cause. The DNA was the basis for D and trimming; V, J and clone size are from that table. Recorded for this sample are about 160,000 clones; less than 85% of them occurred a single time. Over 1.1% of the sample is taken by the ten largest.

CDR1 and CDR2 are read off the germline V gene as SGHTA and FQGNSA. From the cysteine up to the phenylalanine, the CDR3 has a length of 16 residues. Only CDR3 DNA is held: 48 bases, read in frame from base 1. A distance of 18 bases separates the germline ends of V and J, which lose 3 bases and 4 bases respectively. The sequence was obtained from a man aged 55 to 70 in good health and CMV-seronegative. Sequencing input: PBMCs. The rearranged segments are TRBV7-2 and TRBJ2-5, and possibly TRBD2, on 5 matching bases. The CDR3 has the sequence CASSFSPVGSPETQYF. The DNA reads as follows: TGTGCCAGCAGCTTCAGTCCCGTGGGGAGCCCAGAGACCCAGTACTTC.